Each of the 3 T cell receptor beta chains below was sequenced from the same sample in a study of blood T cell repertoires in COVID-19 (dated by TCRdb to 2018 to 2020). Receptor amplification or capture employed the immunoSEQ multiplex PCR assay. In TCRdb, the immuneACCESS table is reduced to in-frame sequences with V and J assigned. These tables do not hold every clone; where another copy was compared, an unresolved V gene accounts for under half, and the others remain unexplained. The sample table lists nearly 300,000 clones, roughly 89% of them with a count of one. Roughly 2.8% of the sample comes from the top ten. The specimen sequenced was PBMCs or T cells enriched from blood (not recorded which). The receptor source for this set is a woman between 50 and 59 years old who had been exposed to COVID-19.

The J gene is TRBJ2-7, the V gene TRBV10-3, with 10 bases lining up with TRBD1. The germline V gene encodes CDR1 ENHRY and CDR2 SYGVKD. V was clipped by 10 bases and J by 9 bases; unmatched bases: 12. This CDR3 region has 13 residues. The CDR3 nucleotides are TGTGCCAGTGGGACAGGGGCCTTTGGTGGGCAGTACTTC. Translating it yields CASGTGAFGGQYF.

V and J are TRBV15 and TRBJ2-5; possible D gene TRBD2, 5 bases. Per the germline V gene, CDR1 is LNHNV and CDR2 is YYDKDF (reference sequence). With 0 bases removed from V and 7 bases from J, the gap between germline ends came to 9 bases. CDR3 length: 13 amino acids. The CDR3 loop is CATSRDPEGTQYF. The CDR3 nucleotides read TGTGCCACCAGCAGAGATCCCGAGGGGACCCAGTACTTC.

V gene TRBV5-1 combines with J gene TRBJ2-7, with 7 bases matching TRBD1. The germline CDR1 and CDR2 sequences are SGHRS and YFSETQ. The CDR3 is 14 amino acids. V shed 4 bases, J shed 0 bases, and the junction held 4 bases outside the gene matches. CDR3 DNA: TGCGCCAGCAGCAAAGGACAGGACTCCTACGAGCAGTACTTC. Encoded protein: CASSKGQDSYEQYF.